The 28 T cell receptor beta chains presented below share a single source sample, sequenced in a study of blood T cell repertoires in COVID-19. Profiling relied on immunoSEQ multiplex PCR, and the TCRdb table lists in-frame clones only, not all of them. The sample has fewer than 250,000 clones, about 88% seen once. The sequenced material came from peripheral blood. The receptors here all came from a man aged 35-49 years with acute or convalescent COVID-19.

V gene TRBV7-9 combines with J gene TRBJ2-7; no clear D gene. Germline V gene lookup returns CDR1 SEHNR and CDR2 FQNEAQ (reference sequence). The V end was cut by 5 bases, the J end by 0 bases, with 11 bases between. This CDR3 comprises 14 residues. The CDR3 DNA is TGTGCCAGCAGCCCAGGTGGCATCTCCTACGAGCAGTACTTC. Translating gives CASSPGGISYEQYF.

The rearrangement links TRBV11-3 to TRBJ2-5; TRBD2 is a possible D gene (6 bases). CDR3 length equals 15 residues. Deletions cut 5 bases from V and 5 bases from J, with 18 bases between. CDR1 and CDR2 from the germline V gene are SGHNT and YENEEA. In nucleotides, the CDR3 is TGTGCCAGCAGCCAAGGGGAGGCAGGTTGGGAGACCCAGTACTTC. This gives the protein CASSQGEAGWETQYF.

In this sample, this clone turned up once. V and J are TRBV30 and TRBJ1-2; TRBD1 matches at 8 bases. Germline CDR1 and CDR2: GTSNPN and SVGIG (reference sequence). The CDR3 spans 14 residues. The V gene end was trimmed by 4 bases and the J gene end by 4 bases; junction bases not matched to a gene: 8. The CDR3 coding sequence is TGTGCCTGGACGGGTCAGGGGGCTCTCTATGGCTACACCTTC. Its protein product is CAWTGQGALYGYTF.

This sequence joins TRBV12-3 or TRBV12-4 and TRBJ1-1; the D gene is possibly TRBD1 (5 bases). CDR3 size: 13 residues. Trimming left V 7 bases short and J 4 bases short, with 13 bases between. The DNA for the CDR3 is TGTGCCAGCACCCAGTGGGGGGGCACTGAAGCTTTCTTT. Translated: CASTQWGGTEAFF.

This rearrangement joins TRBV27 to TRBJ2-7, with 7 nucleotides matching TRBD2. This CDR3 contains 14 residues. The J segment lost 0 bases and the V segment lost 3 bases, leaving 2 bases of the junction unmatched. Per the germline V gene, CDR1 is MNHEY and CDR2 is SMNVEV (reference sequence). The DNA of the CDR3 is TGTGCCAGCAGTTTCTCTAGCGGCTCCTACGAGCAGTACTTC. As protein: CASSFSSGSYEQYF.

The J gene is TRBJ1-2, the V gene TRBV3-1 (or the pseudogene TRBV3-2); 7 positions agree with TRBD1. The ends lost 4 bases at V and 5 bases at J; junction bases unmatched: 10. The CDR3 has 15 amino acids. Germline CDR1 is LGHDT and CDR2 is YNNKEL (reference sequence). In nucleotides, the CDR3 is TGTGCCAGCAGCCCACCGACAGGGCCGGGGTATGGCTACACCTTC. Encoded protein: CASSPPTGPGYGYTF.

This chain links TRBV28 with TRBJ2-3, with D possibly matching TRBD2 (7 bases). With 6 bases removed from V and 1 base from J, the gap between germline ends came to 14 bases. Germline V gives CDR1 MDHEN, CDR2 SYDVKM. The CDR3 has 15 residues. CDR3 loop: CASRSRGGGTDTQYF. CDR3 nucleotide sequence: TGTGCCAGCAGATCAAGGGGGGGAGGCACAGATACGCAGTATTTT. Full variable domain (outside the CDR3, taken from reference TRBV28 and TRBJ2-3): DVKVTQSSRYLVKRTGEKVFLECVQDMDHENMFWYRQDPGLGLRLIYFSYDVKMKEKGDIPEGYSVSREKKERFSLILESASTNQTSMYLCASRSRGGGTDTQYFGPGTRLTVL.

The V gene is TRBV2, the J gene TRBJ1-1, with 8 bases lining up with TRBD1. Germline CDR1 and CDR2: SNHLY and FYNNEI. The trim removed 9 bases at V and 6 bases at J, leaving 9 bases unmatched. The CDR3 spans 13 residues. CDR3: CASNSRGLAEAFF. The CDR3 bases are TGTGCCAGTAATTCCAGGGGGCTTGCTGAAGCTTTCTTT.

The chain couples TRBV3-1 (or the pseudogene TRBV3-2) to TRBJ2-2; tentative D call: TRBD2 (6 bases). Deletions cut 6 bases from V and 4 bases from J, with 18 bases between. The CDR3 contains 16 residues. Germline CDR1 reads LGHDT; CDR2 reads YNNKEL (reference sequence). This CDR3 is CASRPRESFITGELFF. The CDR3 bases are TGTGCCAGCAGACCACGGGAGAGCTTTATCACCGGGGAGCTGTTTTTT.

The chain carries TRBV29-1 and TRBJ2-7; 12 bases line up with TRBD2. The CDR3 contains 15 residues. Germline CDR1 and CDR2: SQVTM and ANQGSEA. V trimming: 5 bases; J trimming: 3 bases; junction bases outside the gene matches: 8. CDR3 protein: CSVTGTSGFFYEQYF. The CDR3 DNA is TGCAGCGTTACCGGGACTAGCGGGTTTTTCTACGAGCAGTACTTC.

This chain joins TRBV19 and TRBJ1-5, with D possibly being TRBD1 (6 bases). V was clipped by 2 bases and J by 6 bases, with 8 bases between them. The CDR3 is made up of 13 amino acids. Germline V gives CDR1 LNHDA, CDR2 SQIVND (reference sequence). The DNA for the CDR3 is TGTGCCAGTAGTATAAGAGGGGGTCAGCCCCAGCATTTT. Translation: CASSIRGGQPQHF.

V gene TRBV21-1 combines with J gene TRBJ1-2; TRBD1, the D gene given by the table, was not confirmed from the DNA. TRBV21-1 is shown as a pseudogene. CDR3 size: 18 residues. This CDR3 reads CASSLLGDSFIGTYGYTF. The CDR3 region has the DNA TGTGCCAGCAGCCTATTAGGGGACAGTTTCATAGGAACCTATGGCTACACCTTC.

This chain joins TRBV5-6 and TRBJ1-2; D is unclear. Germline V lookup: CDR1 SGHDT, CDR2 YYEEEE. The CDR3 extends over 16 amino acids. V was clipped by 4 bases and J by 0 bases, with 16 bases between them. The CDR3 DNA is TGTGCCAGCAGCCTGGTCGGAGGGAGAGCTAACTATGGCTACACCTTC. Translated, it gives CASSLVGGRANYGYTF.

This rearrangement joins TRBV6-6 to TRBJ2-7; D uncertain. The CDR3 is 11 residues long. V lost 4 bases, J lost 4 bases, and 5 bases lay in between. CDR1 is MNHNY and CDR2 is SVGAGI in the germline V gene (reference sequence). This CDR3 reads CASSSLYEQYF. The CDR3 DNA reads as TGTGCCAGCAGTTCTTTGTACGAGCAGTACTTC.

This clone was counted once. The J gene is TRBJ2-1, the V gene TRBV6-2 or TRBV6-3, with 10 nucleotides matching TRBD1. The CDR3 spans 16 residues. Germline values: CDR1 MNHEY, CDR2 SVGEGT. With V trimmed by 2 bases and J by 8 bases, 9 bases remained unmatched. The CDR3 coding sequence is TGTGCCAGCAGTTACCCGCCTAGTGGGACAGGGGATGAGCAGTTCTTC. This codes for CASSYPPSGTGDEQFF.

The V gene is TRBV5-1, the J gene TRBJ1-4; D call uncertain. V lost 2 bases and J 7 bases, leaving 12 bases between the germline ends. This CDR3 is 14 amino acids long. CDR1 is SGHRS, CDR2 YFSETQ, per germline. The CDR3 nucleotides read TGCGCCAGCAGCTTCGATCGGGGTCTTGAAAAACTGTTTTTT. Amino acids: CASSFDRGLEKLFF.

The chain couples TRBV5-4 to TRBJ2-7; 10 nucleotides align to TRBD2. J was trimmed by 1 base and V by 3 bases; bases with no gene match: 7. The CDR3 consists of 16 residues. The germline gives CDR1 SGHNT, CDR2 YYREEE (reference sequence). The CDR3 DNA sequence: TGTGCCAGCAGCTCTGGGGGGACTAGCGTATCCTACGAGCAGTACTTC. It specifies CASSSGGTSVSYEQYF.

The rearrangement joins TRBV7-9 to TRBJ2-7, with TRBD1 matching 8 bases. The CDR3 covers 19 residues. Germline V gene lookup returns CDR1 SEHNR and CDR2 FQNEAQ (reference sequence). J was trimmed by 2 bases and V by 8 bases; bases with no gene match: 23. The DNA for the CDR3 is TGTGCCAGCCTAAGCACAGGGGGACAAACTTCCCTCGCCACCTACGAGCAGTACTTC. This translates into CASLSTGGQTSLATYEQYF. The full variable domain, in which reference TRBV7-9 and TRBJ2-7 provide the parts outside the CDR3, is DTGVSQNPRHKITKRGQNVTFRCDPISEHNRLYWYRQTLGQGPEFLTYFQNEAQLEKSRLLSDRFSAERPKGSFSTLEIQRTEQGDSAMYLCASLSTGGQTSLATYEQYFGPGTRLTVT.

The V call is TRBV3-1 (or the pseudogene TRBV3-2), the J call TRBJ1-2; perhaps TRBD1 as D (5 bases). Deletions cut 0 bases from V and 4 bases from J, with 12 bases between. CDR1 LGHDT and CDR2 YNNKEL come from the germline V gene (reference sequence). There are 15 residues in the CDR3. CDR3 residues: CASSQDLGRAYGYTF. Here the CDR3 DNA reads TGTGCCAGCAGCCAAGATCTCGGCAGGGCCTATGGCTACACCTTC.

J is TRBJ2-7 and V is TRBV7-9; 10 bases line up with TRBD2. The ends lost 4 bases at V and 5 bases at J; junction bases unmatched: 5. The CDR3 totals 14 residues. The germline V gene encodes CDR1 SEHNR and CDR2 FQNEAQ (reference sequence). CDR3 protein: CASSSSGSPNEQYF. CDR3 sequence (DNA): TGTGCCAGCAGCTCTAGCGGGAGCCCGAACGAGCAGTACTTC.

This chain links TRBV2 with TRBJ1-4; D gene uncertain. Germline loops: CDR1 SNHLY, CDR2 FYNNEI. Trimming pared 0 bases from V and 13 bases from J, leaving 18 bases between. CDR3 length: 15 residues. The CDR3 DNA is TGTGCCAGCAGTGAAGCGAGGCGGGAACTCCTGGGACTGTTTTTT. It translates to CASSEARRELLGLFF.

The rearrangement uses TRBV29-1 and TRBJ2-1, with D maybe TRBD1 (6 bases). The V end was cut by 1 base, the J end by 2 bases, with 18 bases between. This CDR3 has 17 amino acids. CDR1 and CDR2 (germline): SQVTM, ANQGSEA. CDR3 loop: CSVEARVGKGAYNEQFF. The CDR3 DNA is TGCAGCGTTGAAGCGAGGGTCGGGAAGGGGGCCTACAATGAGCAGTTCTTC.

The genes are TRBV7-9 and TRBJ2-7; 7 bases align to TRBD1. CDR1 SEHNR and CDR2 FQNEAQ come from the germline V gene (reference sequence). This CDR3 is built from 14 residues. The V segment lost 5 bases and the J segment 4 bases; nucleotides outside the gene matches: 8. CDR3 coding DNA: TGTGCCAGCAGCCCGTGGACAGGTCCTTACGAGCAGTACTTC. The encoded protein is CASSPWTGPYEQYF.

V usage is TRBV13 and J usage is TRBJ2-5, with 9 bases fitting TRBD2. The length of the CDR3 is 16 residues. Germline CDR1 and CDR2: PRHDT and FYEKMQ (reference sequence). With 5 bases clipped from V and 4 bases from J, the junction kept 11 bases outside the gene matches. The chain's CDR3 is CASSKSAGGPGETQYF. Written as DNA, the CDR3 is TGTGCCAGCAGCAAAAGCGCGGGGGGGCCGGGAGAGACCCAGTACTTC.

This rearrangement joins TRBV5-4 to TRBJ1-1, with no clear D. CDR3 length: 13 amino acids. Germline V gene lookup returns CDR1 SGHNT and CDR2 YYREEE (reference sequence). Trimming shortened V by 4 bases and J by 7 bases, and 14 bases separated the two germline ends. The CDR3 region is CASSTSHPDEAFF. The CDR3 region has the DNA TGTGCCAGCAGCACCTCACACCCCGATGAAGCTTTCTTT.

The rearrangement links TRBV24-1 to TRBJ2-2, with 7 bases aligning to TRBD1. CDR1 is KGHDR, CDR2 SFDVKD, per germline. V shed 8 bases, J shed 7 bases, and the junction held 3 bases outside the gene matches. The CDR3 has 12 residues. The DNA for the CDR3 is TGTGCCACCATGACAGGGTTCGGGGAGCTGTTTTTT. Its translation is CATMTGFGELFF.

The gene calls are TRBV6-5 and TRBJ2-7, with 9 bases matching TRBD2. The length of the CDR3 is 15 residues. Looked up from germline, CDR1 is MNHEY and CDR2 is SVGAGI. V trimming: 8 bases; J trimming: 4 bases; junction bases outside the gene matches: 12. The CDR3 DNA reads TGTGCCAGCCGGCGAGGTAGCGGGGGATTTTACGAGCAGTACTTC. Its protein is CASRRGSGGFYEQYF.

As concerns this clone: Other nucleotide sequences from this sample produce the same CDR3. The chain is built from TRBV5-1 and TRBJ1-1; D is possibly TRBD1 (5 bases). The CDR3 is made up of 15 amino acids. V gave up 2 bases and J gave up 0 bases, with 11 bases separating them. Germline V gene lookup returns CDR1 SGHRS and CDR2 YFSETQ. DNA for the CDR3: TGCGCCAGCAGCTTAAGGACGGACATGAACACTGAAGCTTTCTTT. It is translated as CASSLRTDMNTEAFF.